The clone carrying this T cell receptor (beta chain) was found a few times. Antigen unknown. Primers used in a second PCR of about 6 to 11 cycles were a sample-barcoded 5' primer and a J-beta primer mix. All cDNA molecules were each tagged by a template-switch adaptor with 12 random nucleotides. Individual samples furnished no less than 2.5 million CDR3-containing paired-end reads apiece. TCRdb re-called the 5' RACE reads with MiXCR, one entry per CDR3 protein. The table includes approximately 780,000 distinct CDR3 sequences, approximately 24% detected once. There are 12 residues in the CDR3. CDR1 and CDR2 (germline): MNHEY, SVGAGI. This sample is part of a study of blood T cells in healthy people across ages. Study-wide results and limits: It was found that TCR beta diversity correlated strongly with the percentage of naive T cells.

The same specimen was also included in a second study, on T cells of mothers and their children. From that second work: With unrelated pairs as the comparison, related mother-child pairs had a slightly higher overlap that was not significant.

The rearrangement uses TRBV6-5 and TRBJ2-5; no reliable D call. The J call may be wrong; the DNA end is better matched by TRBJ2-7. Material for sequencing was blood. This receptor was identified in a boy under 18 in good health. The CDR3 loop is CASSYSRDEQYF. CDR3 bases: TGTGCCAGCAGTTACTCAAGGGACGAGCAGTACTTC.